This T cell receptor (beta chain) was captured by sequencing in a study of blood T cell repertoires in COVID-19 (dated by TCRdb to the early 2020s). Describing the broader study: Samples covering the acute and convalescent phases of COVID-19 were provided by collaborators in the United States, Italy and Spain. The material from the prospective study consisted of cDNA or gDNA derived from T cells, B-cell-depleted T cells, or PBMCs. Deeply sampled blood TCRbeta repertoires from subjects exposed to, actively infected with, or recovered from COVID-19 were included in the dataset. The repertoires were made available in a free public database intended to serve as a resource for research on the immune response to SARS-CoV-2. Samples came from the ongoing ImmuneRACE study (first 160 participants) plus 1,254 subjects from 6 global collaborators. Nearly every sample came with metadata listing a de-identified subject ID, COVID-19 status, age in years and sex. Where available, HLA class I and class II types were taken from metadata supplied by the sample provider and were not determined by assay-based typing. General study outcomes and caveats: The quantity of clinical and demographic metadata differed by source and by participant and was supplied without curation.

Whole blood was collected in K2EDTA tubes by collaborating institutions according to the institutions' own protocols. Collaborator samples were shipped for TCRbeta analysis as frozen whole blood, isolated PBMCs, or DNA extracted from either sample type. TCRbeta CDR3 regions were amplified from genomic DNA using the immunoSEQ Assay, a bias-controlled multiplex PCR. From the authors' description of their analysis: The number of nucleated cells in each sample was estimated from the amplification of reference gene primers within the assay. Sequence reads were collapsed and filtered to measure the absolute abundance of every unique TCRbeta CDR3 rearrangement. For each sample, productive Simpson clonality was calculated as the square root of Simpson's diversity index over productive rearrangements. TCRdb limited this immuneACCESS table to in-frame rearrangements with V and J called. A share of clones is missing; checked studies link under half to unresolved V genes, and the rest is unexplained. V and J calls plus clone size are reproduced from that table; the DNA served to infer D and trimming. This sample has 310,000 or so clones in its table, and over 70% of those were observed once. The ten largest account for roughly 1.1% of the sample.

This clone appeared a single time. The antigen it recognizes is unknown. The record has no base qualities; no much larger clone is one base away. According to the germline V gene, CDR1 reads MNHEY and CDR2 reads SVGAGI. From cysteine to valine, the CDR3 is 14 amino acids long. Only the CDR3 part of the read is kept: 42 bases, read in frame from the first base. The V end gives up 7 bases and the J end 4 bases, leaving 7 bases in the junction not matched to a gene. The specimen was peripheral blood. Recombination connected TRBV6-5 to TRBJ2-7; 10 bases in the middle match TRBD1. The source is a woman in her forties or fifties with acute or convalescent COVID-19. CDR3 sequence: CASTTTGGSYEQYV. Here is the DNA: TGTGCCAGCACCACGACAGGGGGCTCGTACGAGCAGTACGTC.